This T cell receptor (beta chain) was documented in a study of blood T cells in healthy people across ages (dated by TCRdb to about 2015). Describing the broader study: In model experiments, roughly one uniquely barcoded TCR beta cDNA molecule per two T cells was captured by template switching. Using the same blood draw, the study looked at two additional independent replicas of 1 million unique cDNA reads for two donors, one aged 18 to 29 and the other aged 80 or older. Donors of different ages were randomly distributed across sequencing lanes to avoid experimental bias. The donors were divided into four age groups: young (average roughly 15 years), middle-aged (around 41), aged (about 60) and long-lived (approximately 74). The study measured age-related changes in TCR beta repertoire diversity using deep sequencing normalized with unique cDNA molecular identifiers.

The approximately 39 donors, aged roughly 6 to 95 years, were systemically healthy Caucasian individuals from Russia. Each donor gave about 9.7 milliliters of peripheral blood, drawn into EDTA-treated Vacutainer tubes. PBMCs were isolated by Ficoll-Paque density-gradient centrifugation, with at least 7 million obtained per sample. Trizol reagent was used to extract total RNA from the PBMCs, yielding at least 5 micrograms per sample. The percentages of naive CD45RAhigh/CD27high T cells were determined by flow cytometry on a PBMC aliquot from every donor. From V the trimming removes 5 bases and from J it removes 5 bases, while the gene matches leave 14 bases of the junction unaccounted for. CDR1 MNHEY and CDR2 SMNVEV are derived from the germline V gene (reference sequence). The CDR3, from cysteine to phenylalanine, totals 16 residues. Here the CDR3 DNA is all that survives: 48 bases in frame from base 1.

Results the study describes overall, beyond this receptor: The percentage of naive T cells measured by flow cytometry correlated strongly with observed TCR beta diversity. The long-lived group showed more naive CD4+ T cells, fewer expanded clones and increased TCR diversity than the aged group, suggesting age selection. Observed TCR beta diversity per million T cells fell roughly linearly with age, and a significant reduction was already apparent by age around 40. Because the CMV infection status of the donors was unknown, age-related changes in expanded clonotypes may potentially have been confounded. Total diversity estimates from one million sequenced T cells were considered lower bounds and underestimates. Bulk unsorted PBMC profiling prevented conclusive comparison of naive and antigen-experienced compartments.

Receptor libraries were prepared by 5' RACE. The sequencer listed for this sample is Illumina HiSeq 2500. A second roughly 6 to 11 cycle PCR used a sample-barcoded 5' primer and a J-beta primer mix. Each TCR beta cDNA molecule received a unique molecular identifier from a template-switch 5' adaptor carrying 12 random nucleotides. Each sample yielded at least 3 million CDR3-containing paired-end reads. First-strand cDNA was synthesized from all RNA with the Mint cDNA synthesis kit, primed by a TRBC-specific oligonucleotide. Following uracil-DNA glycosylase treatment, a first 18-cycle PCR with universal primers M1SS and BC2_uni_R was performed on all cDNA. Per the source publication's procedure: For normalization, 1 million high-quality reads, each with a distinct molecular identifier, were randomly selected from each sample. Instead of being binned into consensus sequences, reads with shared molecular identifiers were discarded. MiTCR, with a Q25 quality threshold and the strictest error-elimination algorithm, was used for CDR3 identification, clonotype clustering and error correction. Lower-bound total TCR beta diversity was estimated with a nonparametric unseen species model using Euler transformation. The raw public data were reprocessed by TCRdb itself: fastp quality trimming at Q25, MiXCR clonotype calling, in-frame beta chains only. Merged by CDR3 protein, the rows form single entries marked with the most common genes and DNA. TCRdb's processing, not the authors', yielded these V and J calls. The sample data list 700,000 or so distinct CDR3 sequences, and about 20% of these were observed just once. The ten largest clonotypes hold around a fifth of the sample.

Turning to this clonotype: It lacks a known antigen. No much larger clonotype is one base removed from it; base qualities were not supplied.

This TCR derives from a man aged 65 to 85 in good health. The chain joins TRBV27 to TRBJ2-7; 8 bases in the middle match TRBD2. Sequenced sample: blood. The CDR3 sequence is CASSPLELAAIDEQYF. DNA sequence: TGTGCCAGCAGTCCCCTCGAACTAGCGGCAATTGACGAGCAGTACTTC.